This TCR beta chain derives from a study of T cell responses to AZD1222 COVID-19 vaccine. Germline V gives CDR1 MDHEN, CDR2 SYDVKM. V was cut by 2 bases and J by 14 bases, with 12 bases left in between. The CDR3 has 11 residues. Comments on this clone: Its antigen is as yet unknown.

Overall study results and limits: Close to half of all spike-specific TCRs reportedly target regions of the variants that are unmutated. Females outnumbered males among donors, who were mostly white British; clonal diversity was possibly underestimated. Just a handful of people given AZD1222 tested seropositive at baseline.

Repertoires were generated with immunoSEQ multiplex PCR, while TCRdb's copy carries only in-frame clones and drops some. The repertoire has about 120,000 clones, less than 90% of them found once; the top ten carry roughly 2.4%. The sequence was obtained from an adult in good health. The gene calls are TRBV28 and TRBJ1-2; D possibly corresponds to TRBD1 (5 bases). The specimen was peripheral blood, collected on day 0 of AZD1222 vaccination. The CDR3 nucleotides are TGTGCCAGCAGTTTAAAAGGGGCTCTAACCTTC. It translates to CASSLKGALTF.